The 13 T cell receptor beta chains presented below share a single source sample, sequenced in a study of control samples from healthy donors and cancer patients. Clones were read by immunoSEQ multiplex PCR, and TCRdb kept only the in-frame ones, dropping some. The sample shows approximately 50,000 clones, around 87% of them seen only once. The specimen sequenced was PBMCs. These receptors all come from a woman in her fifties or sixties with lung cancer.

The gene calls are TRBV5-1 and TRBJ1-1; the D gene is possibly TRBD1 (5 bases). The germline CDR1 and CDR2 sequences are SGHRS and YFSETQ. The CDR3 has 18 residues. V was pared by 3 bases and J by 0 bases, with 21 bases between. The CDR3 DNA is TGCGCCAGCAGCTGGACCCGACAGTGGAAAGCCTTGAACACTGAAGCTTTCTTT. It encodes CASSWTRQWKALNTEAFF.

This clone was observed once. The rearrangement uses TRBV3-1 (or the pseudogene TRBV3-2) and TRBJ1-1; D not certain. CDR1 LGHDT and CDR2 YNNKEL come from the germline V gene (reference sequence). There are 14 residues in the CDR3. Trimming removed 5 bases at V and 6 bases at J, with 16 bases between. The CDR3 sequence is CASSVVRGGAEAFF. In nucleotides, the CDR3 is TGTGCCAGCAGCGTTGTACGGGGAGGCGCTGAAGCTTTCTTT.

The V gene is TRBV11-2, the J gene TRBJ2-3, with D perhaps matching TRBD2 (6 bases). The germline gives CDR1 SGHAT, CDR2 FQNNGV. The CDR3 is 16 residues long. V dropped 5 bases and J dropped 1 base, with 16 bases sitting between them. CDR3 nucleotide sequence: TGTGCCAGCAGCGATTCCCCGCGGGAAGGCACAGATACGCAGTATTTT. This encodes CASSDSPREGTDTQYF.

J is TRBJ1-2 and V is TRBV27; 9 bases line up with TRBD1. The CDR3 is 14 residues long. J was trimmed by 6 bases and V by 6 bases; bases with no gene match: 8. Looked up from germline, CDR1 is MNHEY and CDR2 is SMNVEV (reference sequence). CDR3 sequence: CASRLRDRDDGYTF. The CDR3 nucleotides read TGTGCCAGCAGACTCCGGGACAGGGATGATGGCTACACCTTC.

The table lists this clone with a count of one. This chain connects TRBV5-1 to TRBJ1-2; tentatively, D is TRBD1 (6 bases). In germline, CDR1 is SGHRS, CDR2 YFSETQ. The length of the CDR3 is 15 residues. The V end lost 2 bases, the J end lost 3 bases, and 14 bases lay between the germline ends. CDR3 sequence: CASSFRGGADYGYTF. DNA for the CDR3: TGCGCCAGCAGCTTTAGGGGGGGCGCGGACTATGGCTACACCTTC. Full variable domain (missing parts from reference TRBV5-1 and TRBJ1-2): KAGVTQTPRYLIKTRGQQVTLSCSPISGHRSVSWYQQTPGQGLQFLFEYFSETQRNKGNFPGRFSGRQFSNSRSEMNVSTLELGDSALYLCASSFRGGADYGYTFGSGTRLTVV.

The chain joins TRBV19 to TRBJ2-1; the D gene is possibly TRBD2 (5 bases). Trimming removed 2 bases from V and 3 bases from J, with 11 bases in between. CDR3 size: 15 residues. In germline, CDR1 is LNHDA, CDR2 SQIVND (reference sequence). In DNA form, the CDR3 reads TGTGCCAGTAGTATAAGGGCGGGTGTCTACAATGAGCAGTTCTTC. Translation: CASSIRAGVYNEQFF. Complete variable domain (other parts from reference TRBV19 and TRBJ2-1): DGGITQSPKYLFRKEGQNVTLSCEQNLNHDAMYWYRQDPGQGLRLIYYSQIVNDFQKGDIAEGYSVSREKKESFPLTVTSAQKNPTAFYLCASSIRAGVYNEQFFGPGTRLTVL.

The rearrangement uses TRBV7-8 and TRBJ2-1; D gene unclear. The CDR3 is made up of 16 amino acids. From germline, CDR1 is SGHVS and CDR2 FQNEAQ. The V and J ends lost 3 bases and 8 bases respectively, with 20 bases between them. DNA for the CDR3: TGTGCCAGCAGCTTGCGTGTTGGGCCAATGAGCGATGAGCAGTTCTTC. This encodes CASSLRVGPMSDEQFF. The variable domain in full, completed from reference TRBV7-8 and TRBJ2-1, reads GAGVSQSPRYKVAKRGQDVALRCDPISGHVSLFWYQQALGQGPEFLTYFQNEAQLDKSGLPSDRFFAERPEGSVSTLKIQRTQQEDSAVYLCASSLRVGPMSDEQFFGPGTRLTVL.

The chain carries TRBV7-8 and TRBJ2-1; no firm D call. Per germline, CDR1 SGHVS and CDR2 FQNEAQ. Between the trimmed V and J ends, which lost 5 bases and 5 bases, there was a span of 10 bases. This CDR3 is 13 amino acids long. This chain's CDR3 is CASSADRHNEQFF. The DNA of the CDR3 is TGTGCCAGCAGCGCGGACCGTCACAATGAGCAGTTCTTC. The whole variable domain, filled in from reference TRBV7-8 and TRBJ2-1, reads GAGVSQSPRYKVAKRGQDVALRCDPISGHVSLFWYQQALGQGPEFLTYFQNEAQLDKSGLPSDRFFAERPEGSVSTLKIQRTQQEDSAVYLCASSADRHNEQFFGPGTRLTVL.

The chain carries TRBV27 and TRBJ1-1, with 7 bases fitting TRBD1. CDR1 is MNHEY and CDR2 is SMNVEV in the germline V gene (reference sequence). J gave up 0 bases and V 6 bases, and 7 bases lay outside the gene matches. The CDR3 is 15 residues long. CDR3 in DNA: TGTGCCAGCAGCCGAGACAGGGACCTGAACACTGAAGCTTTCTTT. This codes for CASSRDRDLNTEAFF.

The rearrangement joins TRBV6-1 to TRBJ2-5; 9 bases are shared with TRBD1. V was clipped by 4 bases and J by 6 bases; unmatched bases: 12. The germline V gene has CDR1 MNHNS and CDR2 SASEGT. This CDR3 has 16 amino acids. The CDR3 region has the DNA TGTGCCAGCAGTGCCCTACACTCGGGACAGGGAAAGACCCAGTACTTC. Amino acid sequence: CASSALHSGQGKTQYF.

The sample holds a few counts of this clone. CDR3 loop: CASSGLSSLTGELFF. The DNA of the CDR3 is TGTGCCAGCAGTGGGTTAAGCAGTCTCACCGGGGAGCTGTTTTTT. The rearrangement uses TRBV2 and TRBJ2-2; D is uncertain. In germline, CDR1 is SNHLY, CDR2 FYNNEI. The CDR3 sequence is 15 residues long. Trimming shortened V by 4 bases and J by 4 bases, and 13 bases separated the two germline ends.

The gene calls are TRBV7-9 and TRBJ2-1; D is unclear. Germline CDR1 and CDR2: SEHNR and FQNEAQ (reference sequence). V lost 5 bases and J 6 bases, leaving 8 bases between the germline ends. The CDR3 length is 12 residues. Written as DNA, the CDR3 is TGTGCCAGCAGCCCCCCCGGCAATGAGCAGTTCTTC. It specifies CASSPPGNEQFF.

V and J are TRBV5-4 and TRBJ2-7, with 10 positions matching TRBD1. The CDR3 has 15 amino acids. Unmatched junction bases numbered 7, after V lost 3 bases and J lost 4 bases. CDR1 and CDR2 from the germline V gene are SGHNT and YYREEE (reference sequence). For the CDR3, the DNA is TGTGCCAGCAGCTCCCGGGACAGGGGTGGGTACGAGCAGTACTTC. This translates into CASSSRDRGGYEQYF.